The 32 T cell receptor beta chains listed next were all sequenced from one sample in a study of graft-versus-host responses after intestinal transplantation. Their antigens remain unidentified. Sequencing was performed with immunoSEQ multiplex PCR; in TCRdb, only in-frame clones are kept and a portion is missing. The sample holds about 31,000 clones; roughly 83% are singletons and the top ten take around a fifth. The source was unstimulated CD8+ T cells sorted from spleen or lymph node cells, collected before intestinal transplant. Receptors originate from a human donor who received an intestinal transplant.

The chain uses TRBV9 and TRBJ2-1; 10 positions match TRBD2. Trimming took 7 bases from V and 3 from J; bases not matched to a gene: 4. CDR1 and CDR2 from the germline V gene are SGDLS and YYNGEE. There are 14 residues in the CDR3. CDR3 bases: TGTGCCAGCGGAGCGGGAGGGGTCTACAATGAGCAGTTCTTC. As protein: CASGAGGVYNEQFF.

In its sample, this clone ranks as medium-sized (0.01 to 0.1%). The gene calls are TRBV10-2 and TRBJ2-2; no definite D call. The V gene's germline CDR1 is WSHSY and CDR2 SAAADI. Trimming stripped 2 bases from V and 3 bases from J, with 4 bases between. The CDR3 covers 13 residues. CDR3 DNA: TGCGCCAGCAGTGAGAGAGACACCGGGGAGCTGTTTTTT. As protein: CASSERDTGELFF.

This clone was observed a few times. V gene TRBV19 combines with J gene TRBJ2-1; 7 nucleotides line up with TRBD2. Trimming took 3 bases from V and 8 from J; bases not matched to a gene: 10. The CDR3 extends over 15 amino acids. Germline CDR1 and CDR2: LNHDA and SQIVND (reference sequence). CDR3 protein: CASSISSGGPDEQFF. CDR3 nucleotides: TGTGCCAGTAGTATCTCTAGCGGAGGGCCCGATGAGCAGTTCTTC.

CDR3 residues: CASSYSAGTYNEQFF. The CDR3 nucleotides read TGTGCCAGCAGTTACTCCGCGGGAACCTACAATGAGCAGTTCTTC. The chain joins TRBV6-6 to TRBJ2-1, with a possible D match to TRBD2 (6 bases). V was shortened by 0 bases and J by 2 bases, with 8 bases between the two germline ends. Germline V lookup: CDR1 MNHNY, CDR2 SVGAGI (reference sequence). The CDR3 sequence is 15 residues long.

This clone was detected only once. The chain is built from TRBV6-1 and TRBJ1-4; D possibly corresponds to TRBD1 (5 bases). The CDR3 contains 15 residues. Germline assignment: CDR1 MNHNS and CDR2 SASEGT. V was cut by 4 bases and J by 6 bases, with 15 bases left in between. The chain's CDR3 is CASSALTVLDEKLFF. As DNA, the CDR3 is TGTGCCAGCAGTGCATTGACAGTGCTAGATGAAAAACTGTTTTTT.

V gene TRBV2 combines with J gene TRBJ2-1; 11 nucleotides agree with TRBD2. The CDR3 contains 15 residues. Germline CDR1 SNHLY, CDR2 FYNNEI. With V trimmed by 5 bases and J by 5 bases, 5 bases remained unmatched. CDR3 DNA: TGTGCCAGCAGTCGACTAGCGGGACCCAACAATGAGCAGTTCTTC. Its protein product is CASSRLAGPNNEQFF.

The gene calls are TRBV4-1 and TRBJ2-7; 11 bases agree with TRBD2. Losses at the gene ends were 4 bases for V and 0 bases for J; bases not matched to a gene: 11. The germline V gene has CDR1 MGHRA and CDR2 YSYEKL. This CDR3 has 18 amino acids. CDR3 sequence: CASSRQTSGGASSYEQYF. CDR3 DNA: TGCGCCAGCAGCCGACAAACTAGCGGGGGCGCAAGCTCCTACGAGCAGTACTTC.

V usage is TRBV19 and J usage is TRBJ2-7; 13 positions agree with TRBD2. Germline-derived CDR1 and CDR2 are LNHDA and SQIVND (reference sequence). This CDR3 comprises 17 residues. J lost 7 bases, V lost 3 bases, and 12 bases had no gene match. The CDR3 sequence: CASSMFLLGGLAGEQYF. In nucleotides, the CDR3 is TGTGCCAGTAGTATGTTTCTTCTCGGGGGACTAGCGGGAGAGCAGTACTTC.

The V call is TRBV27, the J call TRBJ2-3; unclear D gene. With 3 bases removed from V and 2 bases from J, the gap between germline ends came to 12 bases. The CDR3 is made up of 15 amino acids. Germline CDR1 MNHEY, CDR2 SMNVEV (reference sequence). CDR3 nucleotide sequence: TGTGCCAGCAGTTTCGGGTCCGGATACACAGATACGCAGTATTTT. It codes for CASSFGSGYTDTQYF.

This clone was observed a few times. V gene TRBV7-2 combines with J gene TRBJ1-2; D perhaps matches TRBD1 (5 bases). Germline V gene lookup returns CDR1 SGHTA and CDR2 FQGNSA. The CDR3 has 12 residues. Trimming cost V 7 bases and J 5 bases, with 11 bases left between them. In DNA form, the CDR3 reads TGTGCCAGCACCCCGGGGGGATATGGCTACACCTTC. Translation gives CASTPGGYGYTF.

This clone occurred a few times. J is TRBJ1-6 and V is TRBV6-1; D remains unclear. V was trimmed by 5 bases and J by 8 bases, leaving 16 bases between them. This CDR3 spans 15 amino acids. CDR1 and CDR2 from the germline V gene are MNHNS and SASEGT. The CDR3 is CASSPGRLLDSPLHF. The CDR3 DNA follows: TGTGCCAGCAGTCCGGGGAGGTTATTGGATTCACCCCTCCACTTT.

This clone has just a few counts. The CDR3 loop is CASRGQGRSGANVLTF. CDR3 nucleotide sequence: TGTGCCAGCAGGGGACAGGGAAGGTCTGGGGCCAACGTCCTGACTTTC. The chain links TRBV13 to TRBJ2-6; 9 bases are shared with TRBD1. CDR1 is PRHDT and CDR2 is FYEKMQ in the germline V gene (reference sequence). This CDR3 region has 16 residues. J gave up 1 base and V 6 bases, and 4 bases lay outside the gene matches.

The V call is TRBV4-1, the J call TRBJ2-7; 15 bases align to TRBD2. The ends lost 5 bases at V and 3 bases at J; junction bases unmatched: 5. The CDR3 sequence is 16 residues long. Germline V gene sequence: CDR1 MGHRA, CDR2 YSYEKL. The CDR3 DNA follows: TGCGCCAGCAGCGAACGGACTAGCGGGGGGGTCTACGAGCAGTACTTC. Translated: CASSERTSGGVYEQYF.

This clone came up once. The V and J genes are TRBV28 and TRBJ2-7, with TRBD2 matching over 13 bases. The CDR3 spans 15 residues. V shed 4 bases and J 4 bases; nucleotides not matched to a gene: 4. Germline values: CDR1 MDHEN, CDR2 SYDVKM. CDR3 DNA: TGTGCCAGCAGTTCCGGACTAGCGGGAGTGTACGAGCAGTACTTC. Translated, it gives CASSSGLAGVYEQYF.

This clone has just a few counts. J is TRBJ2-3 and V is TRBV4-1, with TRBD2 identical over 10 bases. This CDR3 has 17 residues. Trimming at V came to 7 bases and at J to 0 bases, leaving 10 bases not matched to a gene. Germline V gene sequence: CDR1 MGHRA, CDR2 YSYEKL. This chain's CDR3 is CASTRTLAGPSTDTQYF. Written as DNA, the CDR3 is TGCGCCAGCACCAGGACACTAGCGGGGCCTAGCACAGATACGCAGTATTTT.

V gene TRBV15 combines with J gene TRBJ2-7, with 8 bases that match TRBD2. CDR3 length equals 15 residues. J lost 0 bases, V lost 5 bases, and 6 bases had no gene match. The germline gives CDR1 LNHNV, CDR2 YYDKDF (reference sequence). The CDR3 sequence: CATSRVGTSSYEQYF. CDR3 nucleotide sequence: TGTGCCACCAGCCGCGTCGGGACTAGCTCCTACGAGCAGTACTTC.

The rearrangement links TRBV7-9 to TRBJ2-2; 8 bases are shared with TRBD2. The CDR3 runs 15 residues. The germline V gene encodes CDR1 SEHNR and CDR2 FQNEAQ (reference sequence). V dropped 5 bases and J dropped 7; count of bases not matched to a gene: 9. CDR3 sequence: CASSPLAGVYGELFF. The CDR3 DNA sequence: TGTGCCAGCAGCCCCCTAGCGGGTGTCTACGGGGAGCTGTTTTTT.

This clone was recorded a few times. The junction shows a germline mismatch at one end, possibly a read error. This chain links TRBV6-5 with TRBJ2-7, with D tentatively TRBD2 (6 bases). The V gene's germline CDR1 is MNHEY and CDR2 SVGAGI. CDR3 size: 11 residues. CDR3 bases: TGTGCCAGCAGTTCCGGGGGTAGGATGAACTTC. Encoded protein: CASSSGGRMNF.

The chain links TRBV5-6 to TRBJ1-2; TRBD1 matches at 9 bases. CDR1 and CDR2 from the germline V gene are SGHDT and YYEEEE. J gave up 4 bases and V 2 bases, and 9 bases lay outside the gene matches. The CDR3 runs 16 residues. The CDR3 nucleotides read TGTGCCAGCAGCTTACGATCCGGGACAGGGTCCTATGGCTACACCTTC. Its translation: CASSLRSGTGSYGYTF.

This rearrangement joins TRBV5-1 to TRBJ2-5; D remains ambiguous. The CDR3 is 14 residues long. Trimming stripped 5 bases from V and 2 bases from J, with 13 bases between. The germline V gene has CDR1 SGHRS and CDR2 YFSETQ. CDR3: CASSWYSLQETQYF. For the CDR3, the DNA is TGCGCCAGCAGTTGGTACTCTCTACAAGAGACCCAGTACTTC.

The CDR3 DNA reads TGTGCCAGCAGCCCCCGGGGTTACAATGAGCAGTTCTTC. This translates into CASSPRGYNEQFF. The chain employs TRBV5-6 and TRBJ2-1; perhaps TRBD2 as D (5 bases). CDR3 size: 13 residues. Per the germline V gene, CDR1 is SGHDT and CDR2 is YYEEEE. V lost 4 bases and J lost 4, with 9 bases in between.

The genes are TRBV19 and TRBJ2-1; TRBD1 aligns across 7 bases. The CDR3 runs 14 residues. The ends lost 2 bases at V and 8 bases at J; junction bases unmatched: 6. The germline CDR1 and CDR2 sequences are LNHDA and SQIVND (reference sequence). The CDR3 here is CASSISEGGDEQFF. As DNA, the CDR3 is TGTGCCAGTAGTATATCGGAAGGGGGCGATGAGCAGTTCTTC.

The table lists this clone with a count of one. This chain joins TRBV4-2 and TRBJ2-7; a weak D match, TRBD1 (5 bases). Per the germline V gene, CDR1 is LGHNA and CDR2 is YNFKEQ. This CDR3 spans 13 amino acids. V lost 0 bases and J lost 6, with 9 bases in between. The CDR3 loop reads CASSQEGDCEQYF. The CDR3 bases are TGTGCCAGCAGCCAAGAAGGGGATTGCGAGCAGTACTTC.

In this sample, this clone turned up once. The chain carries TRBV5-1 and TRBJ1-6; D gene unclear. Per germline, CDR1 SGHRS and CDR2 YFSETQ. V gave up 4 bases and J gave up 12 bases, with 11 bases separating them. This CDR3 region has 12 residues. CDR3 region: CASSHPGQPLHF. CDR3 DNA sequence: TGCGCCAGCAGCCACCCTGGGCAACCCCTCCACTTT.

The chain employs TRBV2 and TRBJ2-7; 12 bases fit TRBD2. CDR3 size: 14 residues. Looked up from germline, CDR1 is SNHLY and CDR2 is FYNNEI. Germline trimming cut 2 bases from V and 7 bases from J; bases unmatched to any gene: 3. DNA of the CDR3: TGTGCCAGCAGTGAAAGTACTAGCGGGGGGGAGCAGTACTTC. Translation gives CASSESTSGGEQYF.

This rearrangement joins TRBV11-1 to TRBJ2-7, with 8 nucleotides matching TRBD1. V gave up 4 bases and J gave up 9 bases; unmatched junction bases: 8. Germline-derived CDR1 and CDR2 are SGHAT and FQDESV (reference sequence). This CDR3 is 13 amino acids long. CDR3 in amino acids: CASSYRDRPLQYF. The CDR3 DNA follows: TGTGCCAGCAGCTATCGGGACAGGCCATTGCAGTACTTC. Looking up the rest from reference TRBV11-1 and TRBJ2-7 gives the full variable domain: EAEVAQSPRYKITEKSQAVAFWCDPISGHATLYWYRQILGQGPELLVQFQDESVVDDSQLPKDRFSAERLKGVDSTLKIQPAELGDSAMYLCASSYRDRPLQYFGPGTRLTVT.

V and J are TRBV11-2 and TRBJ1-1, with 8 bases identical to TRBD1. Trimming cost V 5 bases and J 4 bases; bases outside gene matches: 15. From germline, CDR1 is SGHAT and CDR2 FQNNGV. This CDR3 comprises 17 residues. The CDR3 here is CASSPWTGMSTGTEAFF. In DNA, the CDR3 is TGTGCCAGCAGCCCCTGGACAGGGATGAGTACGGGCACTGAAGCTTTCTTT.

The rearrangement uses TRBV27 and TRBJ2-7, with 12 bases lining up with TRBD2. With 4 bases clipped from V and 2 bases from J, the junction kept 21 bases outside the gene matches. Germline CDR1 and CDR2: MNHEY and SMNVEV (reference sequence). The CDR3 spans 21 residues. The CDR3 DNA follows: TGTGCCAGCAGTTCCGCCCTAGCGGGAGGGCCTCCCCTCAATTTCCCCTACGAGCAGTACTTC. It specifies CASSSALAGGPPLNFPYEQYF.

This clone showed up just a few times. The CDR3 nucleotides read TGTGCCAGCAGTGGCAGTGCAAGGGGATACGAGCAGTACTTC. The encoded protein is CASSGSARGYEQYF. The gene calls are TRBV27 and TRBJ2-7, with D perhaps TRBD1 (5 bases). V was cut by 5 bases and J by 4 bases, with 15 bases left in between. This CDR3 region has 14 residues. Looked up from germline, CDR1 is MNHEY and CDR2 is SMNVEV (reference sequence).

This chain joins TRBV7-9 and TRBJ2-1; D gene unclear. V was cut by 5 bases and J by 0 bases, with 17 bases left in between. Germline values: CDR1 SEHNR, CDR2 FQNEAQ (reference sequence). CDR3 size: 17 residues. CDR3 sequence (DNA): TGTGCCAGCAGCCGAAGTATGATTTCCAGCTCCTACAATGAGCAGTTCTTC. Protein: CASSRSMISSSYNEQFF. The full variable domain, its missing parts supplied by reference TRBV7-9 and TRBJ2-1, is DTGVSQNPRHKITKRGQNVTFRCDPISEHNRLYWYRQTLGQGPEFLTYFQNEAQLEKSRLLSDRFSAERPKGSFSTLEIQRTEQGDSAMYLCASSRSMISSSYNEQFFGPGTRLTVL.

The chain recombines TRBV5-6 with TRBJ1-6; weak D call: TRBD1 (6 bases). The CDR3 spans 15 residues. Trimming pared 2 bases from V and 5 bases from J, leaving 11 bases between. Germline V gene data show CDR1 as SGHDT and CDR2 as YYEEEE. The CDR3 DNA is TGTGCCAGCAGCTTCTATACAGGGAATAATTCACCCCTCCACTTT. Translation gives CASSFYTGNNSPLHF.

The V and J genes are TRBV25-1 and TRBJ2-5; TRBD2 aligns across 12 bases. V was pared by 2 bases and J by 3 bases, with 1 base of the junction left unmatched. CDR3 size: 15 residues. The germline V gene has CDR1 MGHDK and CDR2 SYGVNS. The CDR3 sequence: CASSERTSGEETQYF. CDR3 DNA sequence: TGTGCCAGCAGTGAAAGGACTAGCGGGGAAGAGACCCAGTACTTC.